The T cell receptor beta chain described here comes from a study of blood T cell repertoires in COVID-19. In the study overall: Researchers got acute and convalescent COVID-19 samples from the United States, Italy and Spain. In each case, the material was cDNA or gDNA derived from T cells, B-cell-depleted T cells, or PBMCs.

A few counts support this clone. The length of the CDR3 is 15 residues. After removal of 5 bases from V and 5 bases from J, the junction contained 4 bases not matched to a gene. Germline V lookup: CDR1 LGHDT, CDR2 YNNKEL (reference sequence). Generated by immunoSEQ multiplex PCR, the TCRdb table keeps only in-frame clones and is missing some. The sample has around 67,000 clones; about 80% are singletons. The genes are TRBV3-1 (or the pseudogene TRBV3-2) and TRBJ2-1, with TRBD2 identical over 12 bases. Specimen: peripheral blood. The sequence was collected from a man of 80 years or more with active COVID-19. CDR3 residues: CASSSRLAGDNEQFF. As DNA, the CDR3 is TGTGCCAGCAGCTCCCGACTAGCGGGAGACAATGAGCAGTTCTTC.